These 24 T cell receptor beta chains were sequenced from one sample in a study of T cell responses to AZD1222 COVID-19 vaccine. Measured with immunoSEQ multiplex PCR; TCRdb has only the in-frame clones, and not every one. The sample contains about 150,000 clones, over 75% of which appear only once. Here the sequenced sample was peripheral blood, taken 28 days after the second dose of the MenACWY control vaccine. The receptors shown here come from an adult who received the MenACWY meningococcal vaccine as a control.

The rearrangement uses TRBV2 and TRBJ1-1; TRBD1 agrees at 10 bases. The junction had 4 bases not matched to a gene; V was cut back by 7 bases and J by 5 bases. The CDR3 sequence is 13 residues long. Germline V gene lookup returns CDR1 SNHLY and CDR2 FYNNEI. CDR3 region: CASTDRGRTEAFF. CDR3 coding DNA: TGTGCCAGCACCGACAGGGGGCGAACTGAAGCTTTCTTT.

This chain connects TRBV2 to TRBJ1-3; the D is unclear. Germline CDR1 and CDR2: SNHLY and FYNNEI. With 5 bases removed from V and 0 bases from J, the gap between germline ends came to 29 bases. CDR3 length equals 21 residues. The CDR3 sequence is CASSLRYTPLGPVSSGNTIYF. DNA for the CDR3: TGTGCCAGCAGTCTGCGGTACACGCCCCTAGGGCCCGTTAGCTCTGGAAACACCATATATTTT.

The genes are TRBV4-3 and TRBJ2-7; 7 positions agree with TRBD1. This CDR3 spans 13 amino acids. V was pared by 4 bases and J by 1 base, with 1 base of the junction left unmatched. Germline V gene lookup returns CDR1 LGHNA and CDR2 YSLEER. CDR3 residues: CASSPGQSYEQYF. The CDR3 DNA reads TGCGCCAGCAGCCCGGGACAGTCCTACGAGCAGTACTTC.

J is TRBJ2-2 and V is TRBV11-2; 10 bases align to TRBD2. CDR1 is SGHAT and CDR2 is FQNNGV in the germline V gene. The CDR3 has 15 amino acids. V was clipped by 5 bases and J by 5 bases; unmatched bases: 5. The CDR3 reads CASSLGLARTGELFF. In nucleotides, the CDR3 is TGTGCCAGCAGCCTGGGACTAGCGAGAACCGGGGAGCTGTTTTTT.

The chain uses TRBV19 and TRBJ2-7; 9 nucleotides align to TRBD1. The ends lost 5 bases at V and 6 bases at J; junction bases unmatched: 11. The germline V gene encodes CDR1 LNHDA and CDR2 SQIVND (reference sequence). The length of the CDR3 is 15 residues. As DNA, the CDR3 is TGTGCCAGTAGTGCCTCCGGGACAGGGATTATCGAGCAGTACTTC. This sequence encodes CASSASGTGIIEQYF.

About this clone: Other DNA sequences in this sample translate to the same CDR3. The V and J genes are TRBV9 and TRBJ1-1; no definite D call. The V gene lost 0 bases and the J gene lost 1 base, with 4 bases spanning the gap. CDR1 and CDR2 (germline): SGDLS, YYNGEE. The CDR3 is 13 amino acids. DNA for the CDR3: TGTGCCAGCAGCGTAGTAGCGAACACTGAAGCTTTCTTT. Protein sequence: CASSVVANTEAFF.

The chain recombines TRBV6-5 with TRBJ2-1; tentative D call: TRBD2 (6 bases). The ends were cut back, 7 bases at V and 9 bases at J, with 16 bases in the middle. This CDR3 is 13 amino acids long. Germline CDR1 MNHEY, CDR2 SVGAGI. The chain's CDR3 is CASTGRRGGEQFF. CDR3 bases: TGTGCCAGCACTGGCCGGAGGGGTGGTGAGCAGTTCTTC.

The CDR3 bases are TGTGCCAGCAACCATGAGGGAACAGATACGCAGTATTTT. It translates to CASNHEGTDTQYF. The chain uses TRBV28 and TRBJ2-3; possible D gene TRBD2, 5 bases. The germline V gene has CDR1 MDHEN and CDR2 SYDVKM. Trimming shortened V by 7 bases and J by 3 bases, and 11 bases separated the two germline ends. CDR3 size: 13 residues. The whole variable domain, filled in from reference TRBV28 and TRBJ2-3, reads DVKVTQSSRYLVKRTGEKVFLECVQDMDHENMFWYRQDPGLGLRLIYFSYDVKMKEKGDIPEGYSVSREKKERFSLILESASTNQTSMYLCASNHEGTDTQYFGPGTRLTVL.

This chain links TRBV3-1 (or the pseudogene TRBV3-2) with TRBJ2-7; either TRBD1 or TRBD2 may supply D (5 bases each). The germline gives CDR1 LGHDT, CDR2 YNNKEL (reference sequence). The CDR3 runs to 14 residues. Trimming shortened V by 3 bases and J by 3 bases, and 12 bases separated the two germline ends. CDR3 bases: TGTGCCAGCAGCCAGGGACGGATTAGCTACGAGCAGTACTTC. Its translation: CASSQGRISYEQYF.

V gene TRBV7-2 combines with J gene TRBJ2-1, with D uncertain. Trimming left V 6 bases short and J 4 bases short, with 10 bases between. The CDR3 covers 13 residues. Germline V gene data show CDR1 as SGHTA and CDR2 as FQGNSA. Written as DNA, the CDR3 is TGTGCCAGCAGTTATCCAATGTACAATGAGCAGTTCTTC. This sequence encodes CASSYPMYNEQFF. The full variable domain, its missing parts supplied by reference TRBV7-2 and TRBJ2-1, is GAGVSQSPSNKVTEKGKDVELRCDPISGHTALYWYRQSLGQGLEFLIYFQGNSAPDKSGLPSDRFSAERTGGSVSTLTIQRTQQEDSAVYLCASSYPMYNEQFFGPGTRLTVL.

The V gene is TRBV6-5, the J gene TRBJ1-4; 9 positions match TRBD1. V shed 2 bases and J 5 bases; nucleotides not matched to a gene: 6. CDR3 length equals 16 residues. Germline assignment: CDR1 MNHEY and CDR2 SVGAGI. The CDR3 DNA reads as TGTGCCAGCAGTTACGGCTCCGGGACAGGGAATGAAAAACTGTTTTTT. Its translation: CASSYGSGTGNEKLFF.

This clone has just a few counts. CDR3 region: CASSLGGSQGYNEQFF. CDR3 nucleotides: TGTGCCAGCAGCTTAGGGGGATCCCAGGGATACAATGAGCAGTTCTTC. The rearrangement joins TRBV5-4 to TRBJ2-1; D perhaps matches TRBD1 (6 bases). The CDR3 runs 16 residues. V was clipped by 2 bases and J by 4 bases, with 16 bases between them. Germline-derived CDR1 and CDR2 are SGHNT and YYREEE (reference sequence).

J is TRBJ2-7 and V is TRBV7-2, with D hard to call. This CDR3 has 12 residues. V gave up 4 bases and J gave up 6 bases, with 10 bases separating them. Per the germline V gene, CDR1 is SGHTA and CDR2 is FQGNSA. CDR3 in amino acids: CASSSAFREQYF. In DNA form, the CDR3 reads TGTGCCAGCAGCTCCGCCTTCCGCGAGCAGTACTTC.

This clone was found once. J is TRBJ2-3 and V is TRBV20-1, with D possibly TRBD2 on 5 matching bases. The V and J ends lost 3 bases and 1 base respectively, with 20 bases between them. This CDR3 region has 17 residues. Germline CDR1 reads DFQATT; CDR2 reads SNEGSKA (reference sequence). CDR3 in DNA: TGCAGTGCTAGTAGCGCGGAGGCTGTAATGGGCACAGATACGCAGTATTTT. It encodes CSASSAEAVMGTDTQYF.

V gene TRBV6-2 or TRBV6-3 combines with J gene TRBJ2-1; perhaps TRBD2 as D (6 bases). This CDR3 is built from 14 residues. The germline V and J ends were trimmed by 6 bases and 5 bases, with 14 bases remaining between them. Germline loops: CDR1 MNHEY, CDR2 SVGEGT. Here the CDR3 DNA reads TGTGCCAGCAGCCACGGCGGGGAGGACAATGAGCAGTTCTTC. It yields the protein CASSHGGEDNEQFF.

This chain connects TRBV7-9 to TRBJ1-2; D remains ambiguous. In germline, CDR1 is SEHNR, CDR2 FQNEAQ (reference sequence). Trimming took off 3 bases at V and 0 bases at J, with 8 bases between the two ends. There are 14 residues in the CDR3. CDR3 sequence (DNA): TGTGCCAGCAGCTTTAGCGGCACTAACTATGGCTACACCTTC. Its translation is CASSFSGTNYGYTF. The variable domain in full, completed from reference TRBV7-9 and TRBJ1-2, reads DTGVSQNPRHKITKRGQNVTFRCDPISEHNRLYWYRQTLGQGPEFLTYFQNEAQLEKSRLLSDRFSAERPKGSFSTLEIQRTEQGDSAMYLCASSFSGTNYGYTFGSGTRLTVV.

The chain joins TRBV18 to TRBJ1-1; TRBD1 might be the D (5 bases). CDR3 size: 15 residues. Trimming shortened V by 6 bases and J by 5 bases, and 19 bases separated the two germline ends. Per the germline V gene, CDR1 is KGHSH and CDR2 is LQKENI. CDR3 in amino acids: CASSYSGQGGTEAFF. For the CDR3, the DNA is TGTGCCAGCTCTTACTCCGGGCAGGGTGGAACTGAAGCTTTCTTT.

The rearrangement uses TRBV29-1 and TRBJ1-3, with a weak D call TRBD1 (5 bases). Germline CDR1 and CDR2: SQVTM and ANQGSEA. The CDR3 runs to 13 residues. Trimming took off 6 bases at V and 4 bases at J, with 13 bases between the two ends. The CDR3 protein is CSVRVGGGNTIYF. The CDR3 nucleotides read TGCAGCGTCCGGGTCGGGGGGGGAAACACCATATATTTT.

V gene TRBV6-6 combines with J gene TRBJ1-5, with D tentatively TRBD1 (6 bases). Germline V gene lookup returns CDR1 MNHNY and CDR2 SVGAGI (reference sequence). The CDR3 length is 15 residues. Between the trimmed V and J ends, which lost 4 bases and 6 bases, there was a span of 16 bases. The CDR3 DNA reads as TGTGCCAGCAGTTCCCACGTGGGGGCGGTTCAGCCCCAGCATTTT. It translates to CASSSHVGAVQPQHF.

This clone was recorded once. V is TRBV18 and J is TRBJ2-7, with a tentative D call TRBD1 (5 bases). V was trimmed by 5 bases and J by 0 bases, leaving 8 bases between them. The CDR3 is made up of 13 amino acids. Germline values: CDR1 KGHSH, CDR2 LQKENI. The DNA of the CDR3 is TGTGCCAGCTCAGAACAGGTCTCCTACGAGCAGTACTTC. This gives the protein CASSEQVSYEQYF.

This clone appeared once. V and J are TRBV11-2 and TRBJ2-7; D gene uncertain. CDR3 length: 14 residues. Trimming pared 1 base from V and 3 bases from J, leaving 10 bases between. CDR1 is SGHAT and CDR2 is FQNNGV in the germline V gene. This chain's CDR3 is CASSLGSGDYEQYF. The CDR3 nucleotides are TGTGCCAGCAGCTTAGGCAGTGGGGACTACGAGCAGTACTTC.

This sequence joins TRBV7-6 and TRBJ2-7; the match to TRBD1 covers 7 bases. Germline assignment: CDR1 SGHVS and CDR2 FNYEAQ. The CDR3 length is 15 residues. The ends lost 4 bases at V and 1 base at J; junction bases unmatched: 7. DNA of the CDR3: TGTGCCAGCAGCTCTACGACAGGGTCGTCCTACGAGCAGTACTTC. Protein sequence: CASSSTTGSSYEQYF.

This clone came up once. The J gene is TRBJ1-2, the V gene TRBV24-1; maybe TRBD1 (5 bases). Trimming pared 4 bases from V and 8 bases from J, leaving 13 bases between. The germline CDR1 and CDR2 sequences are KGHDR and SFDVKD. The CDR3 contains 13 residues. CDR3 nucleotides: TGTGCCACCAGTGAAATTCAGGGTTCAGGCTACACCTTC. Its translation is CATSEIQGSGYTF.

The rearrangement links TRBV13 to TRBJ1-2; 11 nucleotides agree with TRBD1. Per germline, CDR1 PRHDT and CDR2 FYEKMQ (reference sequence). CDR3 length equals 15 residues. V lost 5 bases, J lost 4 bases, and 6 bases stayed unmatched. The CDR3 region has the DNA TGTGCCAGCAGCCCCACCGGGACAGGGGGCTATGGCTACACCTTC. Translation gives CASSPTGTGGYGYTF.